This T cell receptor beta chain was sequenced for a study of T cell repertoires in cytomegalovirus infection. Across the study: Recently identified HLA-C-restricted and well-studied HLA-B-restricted CMV epitopes were used. Public TCR beta signatures were indicative of both CMV infection and a matching HLA type.

Germline V lookup: CDR1 PRHDT, CDR2 FYEKMQ (reference sequence). Trimming shortened V by 1 base and J by 6 bases, and 7 bases separated the two germline ends. The CDR3 spans 12 residues. About this clonotype itself: Its antigen is unidentified.

TCRdb passed the reads through MiXCR, listing each CDR3 protein once. The table has 650,000 to 900,000 distinct CDR3 sequences, around a third seen once. Findings and caveats of the study: Adding up the frequency of public TCR beta families identified people who carried CMV plus the relevant HLA. In two of eight donors, the top clonotype was HLA-C-restricted CMV-specific.

This chain links TRBV13 with TRBJ2-7; D is perhaps TRBD1 (6 bases). This TCR came from a human donor in good health (CMV status not recorded). Some clones in this sample may be carry-over from other donors' samples. Material: cultured CD8+ T cells from PBMCs, obtained from culture after CMV antigen stimulation. The CDR3: CASSLEQGEQYF. CDR3 in DNA: TGTGCCAGCAGCTTAGAACAGGGCGAGCAGTACTTC.